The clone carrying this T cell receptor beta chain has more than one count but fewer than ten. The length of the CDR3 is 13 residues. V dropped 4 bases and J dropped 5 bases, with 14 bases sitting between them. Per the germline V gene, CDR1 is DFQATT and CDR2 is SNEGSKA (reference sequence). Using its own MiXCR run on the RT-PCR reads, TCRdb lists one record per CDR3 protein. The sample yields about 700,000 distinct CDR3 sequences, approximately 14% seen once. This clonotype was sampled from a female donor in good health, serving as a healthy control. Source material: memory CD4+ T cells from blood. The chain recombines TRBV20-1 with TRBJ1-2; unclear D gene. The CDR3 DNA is TGCAGTGCTATTACGTCCGGGAGGTATGGCTACACCTTC. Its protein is CSAITSGRYGYTF.